This T cell receptor (beta chain) is from a study of tumor-infiltrating lymphocytes in primary liver carcinoma. Overall study: The number of productive TCRbeta reads per sample ranged from roughly 3.65 to 7.5 million and was similar across tissue types.

Comment on this clonotype: Its specificity is unknown. This CDR3 fails to terminate in the conserved phenylalanine or tryptophan, so it likely reflects a read error.

Germline CDR1 is MDHEN and CDR2 is SYDVKM. This CDR3 contains 16 residues. The ends were cut back, 5 bases at V and 6 bases at J, with 21 bases in the middle. Researchers generated TCR beta cDNA from 500 to 600 ng of total RNA, relying on a constant-region primer. Each TCR beta library was derived from three nested multiplex PCR rounds that employed slightly modified ARM-PCR. Two initial PCR rounds of around 10 cycles each paired TRBV1-TRBV30 forward primers with a C-beta reverse primer. TCRdb ran MiXCR on the multiplex PCR reads and lists one entry per CDR3 protein. The top ten hold roughly 60% of the sample, which has about 59,000 distinct CDR3 sequences, less than 85% seen once. Broader study findings: Among top clones, only about 7.5-25% appeared in all five tumor regions. Pairs comparing tumor with adjacent tissue or blood overlapped less than pairs drawn from tumor regions.

Both RNA and DNA were isolated together from around 20-30 mg of bulk tissue that had not been sorted. Without exception, tumor samples held over 75% viable tumor cells. The genes are TRBV28 and TRBJ2-3; a possible D gene is TRBD2 (6 bases). The TCR originated in a man aged 35 to 55 with primary liver carcinoma and hepatitis B virus infection. The material sequenced was liver tumor tissue from sampling region 2. Indicated subset: tumor region T2, inferior pole. The CDR3: CASSPLLAGKSDTQYI. The CDR3 DNA follows: TGTGCCAGCAGTCCGTTGTTGGCGGGAAAGTCGGATACGCAGTATATT.